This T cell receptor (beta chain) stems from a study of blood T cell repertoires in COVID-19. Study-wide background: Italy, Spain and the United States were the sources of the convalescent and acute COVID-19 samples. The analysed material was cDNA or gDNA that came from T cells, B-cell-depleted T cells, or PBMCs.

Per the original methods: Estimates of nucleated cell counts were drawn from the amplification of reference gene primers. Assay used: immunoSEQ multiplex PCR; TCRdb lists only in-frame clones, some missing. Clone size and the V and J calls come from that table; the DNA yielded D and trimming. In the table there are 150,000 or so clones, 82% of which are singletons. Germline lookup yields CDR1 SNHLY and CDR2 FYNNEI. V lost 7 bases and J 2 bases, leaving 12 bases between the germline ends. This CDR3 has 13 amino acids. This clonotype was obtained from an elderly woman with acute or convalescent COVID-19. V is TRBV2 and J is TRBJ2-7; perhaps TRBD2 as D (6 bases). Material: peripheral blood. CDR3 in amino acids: CASTGGMAYEQYF. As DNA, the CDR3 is TGTGCCAGCACTGGGGGGATGGCCTACGAGCAGTACTTC.